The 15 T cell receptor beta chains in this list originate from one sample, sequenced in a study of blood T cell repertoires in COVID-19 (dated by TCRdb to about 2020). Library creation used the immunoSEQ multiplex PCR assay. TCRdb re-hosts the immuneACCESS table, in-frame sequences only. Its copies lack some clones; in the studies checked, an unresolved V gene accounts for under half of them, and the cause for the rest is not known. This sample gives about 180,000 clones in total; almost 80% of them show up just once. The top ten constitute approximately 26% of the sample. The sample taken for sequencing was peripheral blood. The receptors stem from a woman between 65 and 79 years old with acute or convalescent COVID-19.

CDR3 region: CASSFIPSSYNEQFF. CDR3 DNA: TGTGCCAGCAGCTTTATTCCTAGTTCCTACAATGAGCAGTTCTTC. This chain joins TRBV7-3 and TRBJ2-1; D remains unclear. The CDR3 length is 15 residues. Germline CDR1 is SGHTA and CDR2 is FQGTGA. V was cut by 3 bases and J by 1 base, with 10 bases left in between.

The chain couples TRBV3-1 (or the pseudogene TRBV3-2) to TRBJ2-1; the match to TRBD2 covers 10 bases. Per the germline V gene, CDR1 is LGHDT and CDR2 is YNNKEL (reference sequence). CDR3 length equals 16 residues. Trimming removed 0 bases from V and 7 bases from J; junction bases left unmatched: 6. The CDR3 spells CASSQDLAGVGNEQFF. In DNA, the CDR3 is TGTGCCAGCAGCCAAGATCTAGCGGGAGTTGGGAATGAGCAGTTCTTC.

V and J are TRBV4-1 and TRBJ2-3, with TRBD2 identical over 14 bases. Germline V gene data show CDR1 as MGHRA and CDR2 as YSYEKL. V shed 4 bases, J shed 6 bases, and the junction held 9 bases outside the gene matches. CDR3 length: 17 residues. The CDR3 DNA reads TGCGCCAGCAGCCGGCCGACTAGCGGGAGGGCCCTCGATACGCAGTATTTT. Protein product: CASSRPTSGRALDTQYF.

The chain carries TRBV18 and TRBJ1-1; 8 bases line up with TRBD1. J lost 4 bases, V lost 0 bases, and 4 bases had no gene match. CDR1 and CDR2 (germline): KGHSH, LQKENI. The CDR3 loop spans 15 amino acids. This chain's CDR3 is CASSPPRGRGTEAFF. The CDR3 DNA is TGTGCCAGCTCACCACCCAGGGGGCGCGGCACTGAAGCTTTCTTT.

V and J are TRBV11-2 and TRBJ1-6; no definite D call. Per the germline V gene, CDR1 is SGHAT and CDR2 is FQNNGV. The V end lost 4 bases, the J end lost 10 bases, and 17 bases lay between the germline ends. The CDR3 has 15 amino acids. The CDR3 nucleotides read TGTGCCAGCAGCTCGCCCCGACATTTTGGATCACCCCTCCACTTT. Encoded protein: CASSSPRHFGSPLHF.

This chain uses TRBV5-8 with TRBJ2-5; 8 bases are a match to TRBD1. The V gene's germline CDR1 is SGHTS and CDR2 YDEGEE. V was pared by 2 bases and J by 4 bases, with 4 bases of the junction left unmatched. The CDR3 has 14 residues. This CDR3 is CASSLLTGAETQYF. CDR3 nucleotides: TGTGCCAGCAGCTTATTGACAGGGGCAGAGACCCAGTACTTC.

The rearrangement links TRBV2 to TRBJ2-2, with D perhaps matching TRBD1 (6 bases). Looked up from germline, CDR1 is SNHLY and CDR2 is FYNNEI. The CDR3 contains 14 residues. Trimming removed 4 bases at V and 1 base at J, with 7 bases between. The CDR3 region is CASSGGLNTGELFF. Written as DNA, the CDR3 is TGTGCCAGCAGTGGGGGGCTGAACACCGGGGAGCTGTTTTTT.

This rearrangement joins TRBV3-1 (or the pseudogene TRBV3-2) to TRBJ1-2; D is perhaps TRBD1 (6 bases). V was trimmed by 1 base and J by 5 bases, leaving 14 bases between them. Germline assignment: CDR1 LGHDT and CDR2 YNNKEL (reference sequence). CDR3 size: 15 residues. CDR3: CASSQVQGKGYGYTF. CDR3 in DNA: TGTGCCAGCAGCCAAGTCCAGGGGAAGGGGTATGGCTACACCTTC.

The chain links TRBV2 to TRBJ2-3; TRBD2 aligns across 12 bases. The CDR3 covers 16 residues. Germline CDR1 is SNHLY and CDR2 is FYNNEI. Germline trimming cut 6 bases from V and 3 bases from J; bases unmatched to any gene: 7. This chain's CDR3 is CASRLLTSGSTDTQYF. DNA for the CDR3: TGTGCCAGCAGACTGCTGACTAGCGGGAGTACAGATACGCAGTATTTT.

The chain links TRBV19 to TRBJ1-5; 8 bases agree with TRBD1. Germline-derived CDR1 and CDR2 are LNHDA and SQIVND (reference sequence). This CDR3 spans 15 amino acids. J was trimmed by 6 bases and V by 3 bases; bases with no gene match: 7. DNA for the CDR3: TGTGCCAGTAGTATTTTGACAGGGGCCGTTCAGCCCCAGCATTTT. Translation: CASSILTGAVQPQHF.

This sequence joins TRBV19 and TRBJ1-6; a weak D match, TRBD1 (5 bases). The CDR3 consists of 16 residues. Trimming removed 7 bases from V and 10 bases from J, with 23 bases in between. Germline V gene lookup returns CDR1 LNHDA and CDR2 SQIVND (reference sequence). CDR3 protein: CASTLGGVRRDSPLHF. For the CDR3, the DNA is TGTGCCAGTACCCTGGGTGGGGTGAGGAGGGACTCACCCCTCCACTTT.

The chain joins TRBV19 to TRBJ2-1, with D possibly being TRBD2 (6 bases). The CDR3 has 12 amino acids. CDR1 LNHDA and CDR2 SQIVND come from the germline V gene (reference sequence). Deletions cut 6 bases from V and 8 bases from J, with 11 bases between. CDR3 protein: CASRKTSHEQFF. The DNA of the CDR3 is TGTGCCAGTAGGAAGACTAGTCATGAGCAGTTCTTC.

CDR3 residues: CASSQSGVTADTIYF. The CDR3 coding sequence is TGTGCCAGCAGCCAATCGGGGGTTACGGCGGACACCATATATTTT. The genes are TRBV3-1 (or the pseudogene TRBV3-2) and TRBJ1-3, with D perhaps TRBD1 (5 bases). The CDR3 loop spans 15 amino acids. Between the trimmed V and J ends, which lost 2 bases and 8 bases, there was a span of 16 bases. Germline lookup yields CDR1 LGHDT and CDR2 YNNKEL (reference sequence).

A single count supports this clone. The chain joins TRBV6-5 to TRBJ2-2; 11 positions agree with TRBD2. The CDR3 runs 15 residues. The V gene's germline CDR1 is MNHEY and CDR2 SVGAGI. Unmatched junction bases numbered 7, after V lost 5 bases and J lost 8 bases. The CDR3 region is CASSLGASGRGELFF. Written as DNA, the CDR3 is TGTGCCAGCAGTCTAGGGGCTAGCGGGAGGGGGGAGCTGTTTTTT.

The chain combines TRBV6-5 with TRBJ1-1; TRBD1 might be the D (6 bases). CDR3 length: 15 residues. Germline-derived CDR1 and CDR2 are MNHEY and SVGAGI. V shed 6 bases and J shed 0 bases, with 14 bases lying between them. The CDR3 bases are TGTGCCAGCAGCCACAGGGCCATGATGAACACTGAAGCTTTCTTT. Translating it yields CASSHRAMMNTEAFF.